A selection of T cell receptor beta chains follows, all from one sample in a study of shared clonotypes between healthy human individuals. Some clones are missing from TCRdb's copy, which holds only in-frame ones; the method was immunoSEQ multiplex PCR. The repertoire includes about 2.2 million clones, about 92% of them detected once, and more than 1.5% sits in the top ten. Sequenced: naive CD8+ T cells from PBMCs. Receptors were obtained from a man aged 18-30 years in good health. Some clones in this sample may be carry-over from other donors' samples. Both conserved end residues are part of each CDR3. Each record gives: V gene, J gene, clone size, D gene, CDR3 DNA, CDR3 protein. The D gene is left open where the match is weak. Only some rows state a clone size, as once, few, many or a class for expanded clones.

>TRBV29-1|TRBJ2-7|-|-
TGCAGCGTTCCGGGCCCGGGGACCGAGCAGTACTTC
CSVPGPGTEQYF
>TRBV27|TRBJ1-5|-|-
TGTGCCAGCAGTTTCGCAGGGGATCAGCCCCAGCATTTT
CASSFAGDQPQHF
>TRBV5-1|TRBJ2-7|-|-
TGCGCCAGCAGCTTGGGGAAGGGATACGAGCAGTACTTC
CASSLGKGYEQYF
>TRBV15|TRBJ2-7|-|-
TGTGCCACCAGAGGGGGGCAAGCGAACTCCTACGAGCAGTACTTC
CATRGGQANSYEQYF
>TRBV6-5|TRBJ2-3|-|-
TGTGCCAGCGGGGTTGGGTCCTCGGCAGATACGCAGTATTTT
CASGVGSSADTQYF
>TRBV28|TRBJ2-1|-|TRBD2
TGTGCCAGCAGTTTGTCAACTAGCGTGAATGAGCAGTTCTTC
CASSLSTSVNEQFF
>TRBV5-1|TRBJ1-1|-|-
TGCGCCAGCAGCTTCTGGGGTGGAAACACTGAAGCTTTCTTT
CASSFWGGNTEAFF
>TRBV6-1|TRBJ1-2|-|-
TGTGCCAGCAGTGAAGGAGGACAACCGTTC
CASSEGGQPF
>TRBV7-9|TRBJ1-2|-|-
TGTGCCAGCAGTTTAAGGGATCTTGGGTATGGCTACACCTTC
CASSLRDLGYGYTF
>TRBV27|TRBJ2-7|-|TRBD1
TGTGCCAGCAGTCAAATCTTGGACAGGGGGCCCTACGAGCAGTACTTC
CASSQILDRGPYEQYF
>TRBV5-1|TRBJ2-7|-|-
TGCGCCAGCAGCTTGGCCTCCGGGCCCACCTACGAGCAGTACTTC
CASSLASGPTYEQYF
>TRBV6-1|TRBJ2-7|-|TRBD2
TGTGCCAGCAGTGAACGCGGGAGCTACGAGCAGTACTTC
CASSERGSYEQYF
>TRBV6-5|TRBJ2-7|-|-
TGTGCCAGCAGTCCCTCGAAGACCTACGAGCAGTACTTC
CASSPSKTYEQYF
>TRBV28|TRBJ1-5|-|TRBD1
TGTGCCAGCAGTTCCGAGGACAGGGGTTGGAGCAATCAGCCCCAGCATTTT
CASSSEDRGWSNQPQHF
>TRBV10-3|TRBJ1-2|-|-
TGTGCCATCAGTGGACCGAACTATGGCTACACCTTC
CAISGPNYGYTF
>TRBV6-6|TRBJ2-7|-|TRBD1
TGTGCCAGCAGTTACTTAGCGACAGGGTACGAGCAGTACTTC
CASSYLATGYEQYF
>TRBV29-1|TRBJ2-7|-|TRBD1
TGCAGCGTTATGGGACAGAATACAAAACCCTACGAGCAGTACTTC
CSVMGQNTKPYEQYF
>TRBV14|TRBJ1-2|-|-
TGTGCCAGCAGCCAAGATCATCTCACCTATGGCTACACCTTC
CASSQDHLTYGYTF
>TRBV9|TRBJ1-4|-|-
TGTGCCAGCAGCTCCGCCGGGACACCTAATGAAAAACTGTTTTTT
CASSSAGTPNEKLFF
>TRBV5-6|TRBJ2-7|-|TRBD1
TGTGCCAGCAGCGGGACAGGGGGCTTCTACGAGCAGTACTTC
CASSGTGGFYEQYF
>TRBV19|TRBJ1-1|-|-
TGTGCCAGTAGTATGGGGCTCACTGAAGCTTTCTTT
CASSMGLTEAFF
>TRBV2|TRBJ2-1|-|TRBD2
TGTGCCAGCAGTGATCGGCTAGCGGGATACAATGAGCAGTTCTTC
CASSDRLAGYNEQFF
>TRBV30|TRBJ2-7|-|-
TGTGCCTGGAGTAACGCTTTCGGGGACGAGCAGTACTTC
CAWSNAFGDEQYF
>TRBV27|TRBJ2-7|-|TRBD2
TGTGCCAGCAGTCATGGGACTAGCGGGAAACTCTACGAGCAGTACTTC
CASSHGTSGKLYEQYF
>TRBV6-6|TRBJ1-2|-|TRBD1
TGTGCCAGCAGTACCCCGGGACAGGTGATTAACTATGGCTACACCTTC
CASSTPGQVINYGYTF
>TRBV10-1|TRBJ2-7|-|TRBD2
TGCGCCAGCAGTGATTCAGGCTTCGGGGGGATCGAGCAGTACTTC
CASSDSGFGGIEQYF
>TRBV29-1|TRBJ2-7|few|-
TGCAGCGTGGCCTCCCACTCCTACGAGCAGTACTTC
CSVASHSYEQYF
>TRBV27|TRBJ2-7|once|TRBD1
TGTGCCAGCAGTTTATATGAGGGACAGGGCTTCGCCGAGCAGTACTTC
CASSLYEGQGFAEQYF
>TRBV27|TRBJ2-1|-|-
TGTGCCACCTCCTCAAGGGGGGGCCGTTACAATGAGCAGTTCTTC
CATSSRGGRYNEQFF
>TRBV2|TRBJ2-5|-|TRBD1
TGTGCCAGCAGCGCCCCTACGACAGGGTTGGGAGAGACCCAGTACTTC
CASSAPTTGLGETQYF
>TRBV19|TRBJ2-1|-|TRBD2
TGTGCCAGTAGTATAGTTGGACTAGCGGGAATCAATGAGCAGTTCTTC
CASSIVGLAGINEQFF
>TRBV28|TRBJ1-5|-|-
TGTGCCAGCCATCGACAGGATCATCAGCCCCAGCATTTT
CASHRQDHQPQHF
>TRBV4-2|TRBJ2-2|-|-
TGTGCCAGCAGCCACTTGCGTTACGGGAGACACACCGGGGAGCTGTTTTTT
CASSHLRYGRHTGELFF
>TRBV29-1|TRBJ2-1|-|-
TGCAGCGTTTGGCTTCTTGAGCAGTTCTTC
CSVWLLEQFF
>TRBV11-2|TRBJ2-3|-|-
TGTGCCAGCAGCTTAGACCGAGGTAGCGACACAGATACGCAGTATTTT
CASSLDRGSDTDTQYF
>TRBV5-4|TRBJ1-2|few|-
TGTGCCAGCAGCGGCAGGTCCCTCTATGGCTACACCTTC
CASSGRSLYGYTF
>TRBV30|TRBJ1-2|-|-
TGTGCCTGGAGTGTAGGAGGGGTAAAGTATGGCTACACCTTC
CAWSVGGVKYGYTF
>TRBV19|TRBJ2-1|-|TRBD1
TGTGCCAGTAGGGGACAGGGGTCCCACAATGAGCAGTTCTTC
CASRGQGSHNEQFF
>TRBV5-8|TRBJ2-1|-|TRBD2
TGTGCCAGCAGCTTGACTAGCGGGAGTTATAATGAGCAGTTCTTC
CASSLTSGSYNEQFF
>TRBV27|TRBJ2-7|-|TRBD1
TGTGCCAGCGGCCGGGACAGGGGTAACGAGCAGTACTTC
CASGRDRGNEQYF
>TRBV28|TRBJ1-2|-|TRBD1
TGTGCCAGCACTGGTCAGGGGGCGGTGGGCTACACCTTC
CASTGQGAVGYTF
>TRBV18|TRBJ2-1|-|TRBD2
TGTGCCAGCTCACCACATATGGGAGCGGGAGATATATACAATGAGCAGTTCTTC
CASSPHMGAGDIYNEQFF
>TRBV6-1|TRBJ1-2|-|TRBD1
TGTGCCAGCAAGGGAACAGGGGGCATCGTAGATGGCTACACCTTC
CASKGTGGIVDGYTF
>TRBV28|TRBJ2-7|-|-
TGTGCCAGCAGCTTTTCTCGGCAGGGTGCTACCCTCTACGAGCAGTACTTC
CASSFSRQGATLYEQYF
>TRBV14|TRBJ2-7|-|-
TGTGCCAGCAGCCAGCTAACTAGCCGGGCCAGATACGAGCAGTACTTC
CASSQLTSRARYEQYF
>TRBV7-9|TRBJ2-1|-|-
TGTGCCAGCAGCTTATTGGATGAGCAGTTCTTC
CASSLLDEQFF
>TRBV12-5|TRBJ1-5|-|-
TGTGCTAGTGGTCCACTTAGGACGGAGACCCTCCTTAAGGCCCAGCATTTT
CASGPLRTETLLKAQHF
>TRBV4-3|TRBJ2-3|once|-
TGCGCCAGCAGCCAAGATCGGTTTTACAGGCCGGGCACAGATACGCAGTATTTT
CASSQDRFYRPGTDTQYF
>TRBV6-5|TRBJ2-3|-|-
TGTGCCAGCAGTTACTCGGGACTTTCTGGAAGAAATACGCAGTATTTT
CASSYSGLSGRNTQYF
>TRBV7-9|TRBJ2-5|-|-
TGTGCCAGCAGGGACTTACAAGAGACCCAGTACTTC
CASRDLQETQYF
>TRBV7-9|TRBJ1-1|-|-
TGTGCCAGCAGCCCGGGACAGAACACTGAAGCTTTCTTT
CASSPGQNTEAFF
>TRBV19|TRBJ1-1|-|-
TGTGCCAGTAGTCTCGGACGGTTGAACACTGAAGCTTTCTTT
CASSLGRLNTEAFF